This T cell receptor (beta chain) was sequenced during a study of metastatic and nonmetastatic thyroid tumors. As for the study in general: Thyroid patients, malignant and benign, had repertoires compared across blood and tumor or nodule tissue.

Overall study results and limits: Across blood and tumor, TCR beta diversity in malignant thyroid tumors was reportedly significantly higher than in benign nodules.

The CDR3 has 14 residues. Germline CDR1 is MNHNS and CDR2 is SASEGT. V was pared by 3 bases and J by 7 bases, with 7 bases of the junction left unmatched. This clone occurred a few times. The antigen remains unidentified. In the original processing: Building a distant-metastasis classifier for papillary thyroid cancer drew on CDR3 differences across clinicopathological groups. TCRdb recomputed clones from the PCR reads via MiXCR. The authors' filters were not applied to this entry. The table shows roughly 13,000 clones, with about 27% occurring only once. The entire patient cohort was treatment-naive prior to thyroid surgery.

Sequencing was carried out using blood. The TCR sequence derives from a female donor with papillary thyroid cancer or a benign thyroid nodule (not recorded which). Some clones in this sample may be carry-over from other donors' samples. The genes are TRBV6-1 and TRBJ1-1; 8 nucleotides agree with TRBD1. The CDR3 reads CASSDSTGAIEAFF. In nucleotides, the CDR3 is TGTGCCAGCAGTGATTCGACAGGGGCGATTGAAGCTTTCTTT.